The present entry profiles one T cell receptor beta chain with its context. Time point indicated: pre-sensitization, week 0. Stated treatment: therapeutic diphenylcyclopropenone sensitization with weekly scalp DPC. The sample originates from a study of human T cells and chemical hapten exposure. This CDR3 spans 18 amino acids. The J segment lost 4 bases and the V segment lost 6 bases, leaving 15 bases of the junction unmatched. Per the germline V gene, CDR1 is SNHLY and CDR2 is FYNNEI. In the original processing: A per-sample median of around 100,000 TCRs was observed, with a range of about 20,000 to 750,000. MiXCR, run by TCRdb on the RACE reads, gives a single entry per CDR3 protein. The V and J calls come from TCRdb's annotation, not from the publication. The repertoire holds around 330,000 distinct CDR3 sequences, with 5.5% as singletons.

This sequence originates from a woman aged 18-30 years with alopecia areata. Some clones in this sample may be carry-over from other donors' samples. The V call is TRBV2, the J call TRBJ1-2; 12 bases agree with TRBD1. Source: whole blood, taken in connection with sensitization to the hapten diphenylcyclopropenone (DPC). The CDR3 DNA reads as TGTGCCAGCAGCCCTGAAGGGACAGGGGGCGGACTTATCTATGGCTACACCTTC. It specifies CASSPEGTGGGLIYGYTF.